A selection of T cell receptor beta chains follows, all from one sample in a study of T cell responses to AZD1222 COVID-19 vaccine. Some clones are missing from TCRdb's copy, which holds only in-frame ones; the method was immunoSEQ multiplex PCR. The sample gives 100,000 to 150,000 clones, roughly 87% of which show up once; just under 10% is in the top ten. The sequences come from peripheral blood, collected on day 0 of AZD1222 vaccination. The receptors shown here come from an adult in good health. Both conserved end residues are trimmed from each CDR3.

>TRBV24-1|TRBJ2-1
ATSVVGPSGTYNEQF
>TRBV7-9|TRBJ1-2
ASSEGQGASYGYT
>TRBV27|TRBJ2-3
ASSLSPSGLAGGTDTQY
>TRBV11-2|TRBJ2-7
ASRAVRGRGYEQY
>TRBV10-3|TRBJ2-7
AISDRDEQY
>TRBV5-1|TRBJ1-2
ASSLAAGVSYGYT
>TRBV9|TRBJ2-7
ASSPAADEQY
>TRBV7-2|TRBJ2-2
ASSLHSGNGELF
>TRBV19|TRBJ1-2
ASSTDVRDRGPYT
>TRBV20-1|TRBJ2-1
SAIIGNEQF
>TRBV3-1/TRBV3-2|TRBJ2-1
ASSQDSWAGFYNEQF
>TRBV27|TRBJ2-1
ASSSASVGGNEQF
>TRBV18|TRBJ2-1
ASSIYPKGEQF
>TRBV3-1/TRBV3-2|TRBJ2-1
ATKFEQF
>TRBV27|TRBJ2-5
ASSLRTVRQSGRAGETQY
>TRBV5-6|TRBJ2-7
ASSARGSEQY
>TRBV11-1|TRBJ1-2
ASSLRAGNYGYT
>TRBV5-8|TRBJ2-1
ASSLGSYSYNEQF
>TRBV3-1/TRBV3-2|TRBJ2-7
ASSQSLQPSLYYEQY
>TRBV2|TRBJ1-6
ASSWDRAGDNSPLH